This T cell receptor beta chain comes out of a study of T-cell reconstitution after alpha-beta-depleted transplantation in children. General study findings and limits: A year had passed since transplant, and T-cell counts and diversity by then came mostly from newly produced T cells. Reportedly, roughly two months post-transplant, alpha-beta T cells arose from several hundred expanded graft clones.

Unique molecular identifiers were built into the TCRbeta library. Each CDR3 protein gets one entry after TCRdb re-called the PCR reads with MiXCR. The data contain fewer than 85,000 distinct CDR3 sequences, 11% to 15% of them singletons. This clonotype was detected ten times or more. Its antigen is not known. The sequence was collected from a male patient between 2 and 10 years old who had a stem cell transplant for acute lymphoblastic leukemia, so the T cells may come from the graft donor. Source: PBMCs, mostly from graft donor cells, taken 180 days after TCRalphabeta/CD19-depleted stem cell transplant.

Written as DNA, the CDR3 is TGCGCCAGCAGCGGAGGATACGAGCAGTACTTC. Amino acid sequence: CASSGGYEQYF. V and J are TRBV5-1 and TRBJ2-7, with D tentatively TRBD2 (5 bases). V shed 4 bases and J shed 4 bases, with 6 bases lying between them. CDR3 length: 11 amino acids. Looked up from germline, CDR1 is SGHRS and CDR2 is YFSETQ.